What follows is one T cell receptor beta chain and its context. TCRdb re-called the 5' RACE reads through MiXCR, storing one row per CDR3 protein. This sample has around 8,000 distinct CDR3 sequences; approximately 40% occur once, and the top ten carry roughly 7%. CD4+CD45RO+CD25- cells were isolated as memory CD4+ T cells. The V gene's germline CDR1 is SGHAT and CDR2 FQNNGV. V was clipped by 1 base and J by 5 bases; unmatched bases: 2. This CDR3 region has 15 residues. This clonotype originated in a female donor with breast cancer. V and J are TRBV11-2 and TRBJ2-3; 11 nucleotides align to TRBD2. Sequenced input: tumor-infiltrating memory CD4+ T cells sorted from the breast tumor. Subset defined: memory CD4+ T cells, CD4+CD45RO+CD25-. The CDR3 nucleotides are TGTGCCAGCAGCTTAGTGACTAGCGGGATAGATACGCAGTATTTT. It encodes CASSLVTSGIDTQYF.